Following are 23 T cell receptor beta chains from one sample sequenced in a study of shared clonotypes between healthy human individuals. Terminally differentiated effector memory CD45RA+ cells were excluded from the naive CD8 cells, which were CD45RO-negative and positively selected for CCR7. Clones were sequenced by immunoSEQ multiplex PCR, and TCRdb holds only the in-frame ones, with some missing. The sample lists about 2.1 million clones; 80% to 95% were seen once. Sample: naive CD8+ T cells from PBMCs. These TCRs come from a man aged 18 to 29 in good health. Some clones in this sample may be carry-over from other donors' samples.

The CDR3 coding sequence is TGTGCCAGCTCACCCGAGCGGCTAGCGGGGGAGGAGACCCAGTACTTC. Translating gives CASSPERLAGEETQYF. The rearrangement links TRBV18 to TRBJ2-5, with 10 bases fitting TRBD2. The trim removed 3 bases at V and 5 bases at J, leaving 9 bases unmatched. The CDR3 totals 16 residues. Germline CDR1 is KGHSH and CDR2 is LQKENI.

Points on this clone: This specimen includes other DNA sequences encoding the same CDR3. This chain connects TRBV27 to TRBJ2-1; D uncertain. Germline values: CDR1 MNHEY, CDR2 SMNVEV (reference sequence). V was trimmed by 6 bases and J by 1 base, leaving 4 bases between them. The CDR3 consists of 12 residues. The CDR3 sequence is CASRGSYNEQFF. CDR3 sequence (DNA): TGTGCCAGCAGGGGGTCCTACAATGAGCAGTTCTTC.

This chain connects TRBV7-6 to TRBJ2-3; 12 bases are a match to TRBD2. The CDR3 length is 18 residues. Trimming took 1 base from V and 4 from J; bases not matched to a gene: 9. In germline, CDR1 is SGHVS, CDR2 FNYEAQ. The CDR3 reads CASSLGPTSGRSADTQYF. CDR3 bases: TGTGCCAGCAGCTTAGGCCCGACTAGCGGGAGATCGGCAGATACGCAGTATTTT.

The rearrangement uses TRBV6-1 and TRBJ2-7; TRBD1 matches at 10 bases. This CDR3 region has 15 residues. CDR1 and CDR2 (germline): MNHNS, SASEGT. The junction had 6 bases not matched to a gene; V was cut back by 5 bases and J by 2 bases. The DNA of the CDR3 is TGTGCCAGCAGTTTTGGACAGGGGGAAACCTACGAGCAGTACTTC. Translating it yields CASSFGQGETYEQYF.

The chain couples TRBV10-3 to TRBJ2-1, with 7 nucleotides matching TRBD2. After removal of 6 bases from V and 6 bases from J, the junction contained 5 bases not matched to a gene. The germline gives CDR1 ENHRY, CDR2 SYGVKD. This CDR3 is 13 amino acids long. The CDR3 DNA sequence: TGTGCCATCAGCTTACCGGGGGGCAATGAGCAGTTCTTC. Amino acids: CAISLPGGNEQFF.

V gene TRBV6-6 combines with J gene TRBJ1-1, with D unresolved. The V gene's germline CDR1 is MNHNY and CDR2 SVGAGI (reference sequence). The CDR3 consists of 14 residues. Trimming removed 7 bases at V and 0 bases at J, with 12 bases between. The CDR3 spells CASTVEGMNTEAFF. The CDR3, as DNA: TGTGCCAGCACTGTAGAAGGGATGAACACTGAAGCTTTCTTT.

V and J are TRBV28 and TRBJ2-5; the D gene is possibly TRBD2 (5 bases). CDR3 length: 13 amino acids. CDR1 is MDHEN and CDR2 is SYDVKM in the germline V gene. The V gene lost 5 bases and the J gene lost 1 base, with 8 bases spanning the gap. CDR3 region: CASSPTSQETQYF. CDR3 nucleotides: TGTGCCAGCAGTCCTACTAGCCAAGAGACCCAGTACTTC.

The CDR3 DNA is TGCGCCAGCAGCCATCTCGGAGGGGGAGATGAAAAACTGTTTTTT. Its translation: CASSHLGGGDEKLFF. V gene TRBV4-1 combines with J gene TRBJ1-4; possible D gene TRBD1, 6 bases. Per the germline V gene, CDR1 is MGHRA and CDR2 is YSYEKL. V lost 3 bases and J 6 bases, leaving 14 bases between the germline ends. This CDR3 region has 15 residues.

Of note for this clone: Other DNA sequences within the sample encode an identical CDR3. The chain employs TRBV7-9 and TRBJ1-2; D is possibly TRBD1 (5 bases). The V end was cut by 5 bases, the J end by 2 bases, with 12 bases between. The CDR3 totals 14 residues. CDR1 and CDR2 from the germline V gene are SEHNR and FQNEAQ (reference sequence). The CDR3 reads CASSLGGTNYGYTF. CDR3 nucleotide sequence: TGTGCCAGCAGCCTGGGGGGGACGAACTATGGCTACACCTTC.

The CDR3 here is CASSGGRLYGYTF. In DNA, the CDR3 is TGTGCCAGCAGTGGGGGCCGGCTCTATGGCTACACCTTC. V gene TRBV25-1 combines with J gene TRBJ1-2, with TRBD1 as a possible D gene (5 bases). Germline V gives CDR1 MGHDK, CDR2 SYGVNS. V shed 4 bases and J shed 4 bases, with 10 bases lying between them. The CDR3 consists of 13 residues.

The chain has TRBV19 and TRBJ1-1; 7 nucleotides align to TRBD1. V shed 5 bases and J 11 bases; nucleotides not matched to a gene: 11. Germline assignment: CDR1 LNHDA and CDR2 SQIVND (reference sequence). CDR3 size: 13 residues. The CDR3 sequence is CASSPPGGLDAFF. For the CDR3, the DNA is TGTGCCAGTAGTCCCCCAGGGGGGCTTGACGCTTTCTTT.

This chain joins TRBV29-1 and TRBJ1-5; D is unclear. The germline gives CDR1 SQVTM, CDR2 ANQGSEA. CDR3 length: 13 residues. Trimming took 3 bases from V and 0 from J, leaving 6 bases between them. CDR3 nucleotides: TGCAGCGTTGAGATAGATAGCAATCAGCCCCAGCATTTT. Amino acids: CSVEIDSNQPQHF.

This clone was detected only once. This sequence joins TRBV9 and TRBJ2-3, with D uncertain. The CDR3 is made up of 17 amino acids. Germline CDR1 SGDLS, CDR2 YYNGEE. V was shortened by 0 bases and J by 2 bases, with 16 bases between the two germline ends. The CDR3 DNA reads TGTGCCAGCAGCGTAGAACGTGGGTACTCGATCACAGATACGCAGTATTTT. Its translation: CASSVERGYSITDTQYF.

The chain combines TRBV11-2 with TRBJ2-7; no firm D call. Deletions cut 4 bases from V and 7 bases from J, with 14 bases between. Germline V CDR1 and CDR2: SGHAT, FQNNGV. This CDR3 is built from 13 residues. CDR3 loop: CASSYSNAWEQYF. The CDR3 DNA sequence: TGTGCCAGCAGCTACTCTAATGCGTGGGAGCAGTACTTC.

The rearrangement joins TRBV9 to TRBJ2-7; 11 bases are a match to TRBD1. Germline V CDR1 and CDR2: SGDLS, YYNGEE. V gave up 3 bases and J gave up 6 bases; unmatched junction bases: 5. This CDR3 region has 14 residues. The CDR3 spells CASSAWTGGAEQYF. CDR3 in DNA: TGTGCCAGCAGCGCCTGGACAGGGGGCGCCGAGCAGTACTTC. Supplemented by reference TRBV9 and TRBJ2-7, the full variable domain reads DSGVTQTPKHLITATGQRVTLRCSPRSGDLSVYWYQQSLDQGLQFLIQYYNGEERAKGNILERFSAQQFPDLHSELNLSSLELGDSALYFCASSAWTGGAEQYFGPGTRLTVT.

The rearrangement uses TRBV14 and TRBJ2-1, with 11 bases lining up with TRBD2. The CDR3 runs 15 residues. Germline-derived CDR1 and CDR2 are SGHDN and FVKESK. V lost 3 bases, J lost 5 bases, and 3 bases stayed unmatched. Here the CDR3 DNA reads TGTGCCAGCAGCCAGGCGACTAGCGGGAACAATGAGCAGTTCTTC. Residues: CASSQATSGNNEQFF.

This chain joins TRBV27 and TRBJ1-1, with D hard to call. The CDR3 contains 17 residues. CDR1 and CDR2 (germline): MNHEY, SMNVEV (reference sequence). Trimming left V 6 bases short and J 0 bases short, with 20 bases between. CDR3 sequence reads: CASSPSHGKILNTEAFF. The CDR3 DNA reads TGTGCCAGCAGCCCTAGTCACGGGAAAATATTGAACACTGAAGCTTTCTTT.

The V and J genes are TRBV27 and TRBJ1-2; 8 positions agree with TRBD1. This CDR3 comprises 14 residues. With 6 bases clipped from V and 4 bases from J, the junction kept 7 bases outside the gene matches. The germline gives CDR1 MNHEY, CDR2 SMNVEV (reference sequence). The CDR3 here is CASRGQGIPYGYTF. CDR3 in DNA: TGTGCCAGCAGAGGACAGGGAATCCCCTATGGCTACACCTTC.

The CDR3 is CASSPSPGGSYEQYF. For the CDR3, the DNA is TGTGCCAGCAGCCCCAGTCCAGGGGGCTCCTACGAGCAGTACTTC. This rearrangement joins TRBV9 to TRBJ2-7, with 7 bases identical to TRBD1. V lost 4 bases to trimming and J lost 0 bases; unmatched junction nucleotides: 7. Germline V gene sequence: CDR1 SGDLS, CDR2 YYNGEE. CDR3 length equals 15 residues.

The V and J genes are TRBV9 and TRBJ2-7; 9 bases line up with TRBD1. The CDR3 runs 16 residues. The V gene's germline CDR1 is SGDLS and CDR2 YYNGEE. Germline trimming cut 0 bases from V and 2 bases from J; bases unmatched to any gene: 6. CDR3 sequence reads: CASSVARTGGPYEQYF. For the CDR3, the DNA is TGTGCCAGCAGCGTAGCTCGCACAGGGGGCCCCTACGAGCAGTACTTC.

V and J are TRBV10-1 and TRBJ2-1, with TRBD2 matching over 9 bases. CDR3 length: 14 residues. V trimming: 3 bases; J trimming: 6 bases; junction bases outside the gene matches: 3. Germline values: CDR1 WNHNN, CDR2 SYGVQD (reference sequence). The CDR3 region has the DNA TGCGCCAGCAGTGACCTAGCGGGGAGCAATGAGCAGTTCTTC. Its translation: CASSDLAGSNEQFF.

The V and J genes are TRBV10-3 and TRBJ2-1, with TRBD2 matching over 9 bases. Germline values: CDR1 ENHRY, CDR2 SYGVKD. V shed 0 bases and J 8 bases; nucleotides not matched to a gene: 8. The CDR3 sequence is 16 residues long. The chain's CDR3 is CAISESGAGGPYEQFF. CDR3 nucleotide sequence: TGTGCCATCAGTGAGTCTGGGGCGGGAGGGCCATATGAGCAGTTCTTC.

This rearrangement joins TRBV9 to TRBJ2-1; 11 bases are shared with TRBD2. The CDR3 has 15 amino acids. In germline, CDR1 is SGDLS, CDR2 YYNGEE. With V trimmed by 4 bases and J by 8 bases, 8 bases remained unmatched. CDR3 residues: CASSFSGRAVDEQFF. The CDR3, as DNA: TGTGCCAGCAGCTTTAGCGGGAGGGCCGTCGATGAGCAGTTCTTC.